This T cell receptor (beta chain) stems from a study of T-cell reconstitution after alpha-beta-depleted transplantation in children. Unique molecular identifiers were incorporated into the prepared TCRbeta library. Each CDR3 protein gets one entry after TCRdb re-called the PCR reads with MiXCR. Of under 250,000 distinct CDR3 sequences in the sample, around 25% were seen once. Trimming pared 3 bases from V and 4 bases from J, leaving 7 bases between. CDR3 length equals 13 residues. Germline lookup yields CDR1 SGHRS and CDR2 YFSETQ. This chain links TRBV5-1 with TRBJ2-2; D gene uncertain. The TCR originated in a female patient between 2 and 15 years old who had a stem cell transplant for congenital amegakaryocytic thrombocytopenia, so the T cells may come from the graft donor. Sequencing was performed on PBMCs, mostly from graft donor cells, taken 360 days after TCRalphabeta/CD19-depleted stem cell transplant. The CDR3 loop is CASSYRSTGELFF. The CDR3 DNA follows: TGCGCCAGCAGCTATAGGAGCACCGGGGAGCTGTTTTTT.